The T cell receptor (beta chain) under discussion was sequenced for a study of Tregs in tolerant kidney transplant recipients. To note about this clone: Its antigen is unidentified.

Using immunoSEQ multiplex PCR, the repertoire was profiled, and TCRdb retains in-frame clones only, with some absent. The table has 15,000 to 20,000 clones, roughly 65% seen once. Germline values: CDR1 SNHLY, CDR2 FYNNEI. Losses at the gene ends were 6 bases for V and 2 bases for J; bases not matched to a gene: 3. CDR3 length: 15 amino acids. This clonotype was sampled from a human donor in good health. Sequenced material: Tregs from blood cultured with allogeneic cells. The rearrangement uses TRBV2 and TRBJ2-1, with TRBD2 identical over 11 bases. This CDR3 is CASSISGGAYNEQFF. In DNA form, the CDR3 reads TGTGCCAGCAGCATTAGCGGGGGGGCCTACAATGAGCAGTTCTTC.